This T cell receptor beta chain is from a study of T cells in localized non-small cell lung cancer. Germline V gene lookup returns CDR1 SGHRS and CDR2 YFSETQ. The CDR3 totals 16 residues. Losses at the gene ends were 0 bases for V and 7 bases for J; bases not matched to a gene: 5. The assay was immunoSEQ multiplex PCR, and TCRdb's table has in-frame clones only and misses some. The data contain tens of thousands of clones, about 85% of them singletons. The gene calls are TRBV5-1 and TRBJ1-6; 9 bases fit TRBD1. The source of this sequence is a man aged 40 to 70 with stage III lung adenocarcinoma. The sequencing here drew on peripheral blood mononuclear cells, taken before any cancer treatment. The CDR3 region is CASSLEPTGGNSPLHF. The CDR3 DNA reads TGCGCCAGCAGCTTGGAACCGACAGGGGGAAATTCACCCCTCCACTTT.